This T cell receptor (beta chain) derives from a study of radiation and T cells in renal cell carcinoma. Stated time point: blood 2 weeks post-SBRT. Sample treatment: 15 Gy SBRT to primary tumor, nephrectomy 4 weeks later. TCRdb keeps only in-frame clones here, not all; method: immunoSEQ multiplex PCR. The repertoire holds under 150,000 clones, with 80% to 90% as singletons. The sample holds one count of this clone. V lost 1 base and J 3 bases, leaving 10 bases between the germline ends. CDR3 length: 14 residues. Germline CDR1 and CDR2: MNHNS and SASEGT. The specimen comprised blood, sampled from a patient whose treatment included radiotherapy and nephrectomy. This TCR was sampled from a woman aged 55 to 70 with renal cell carcinoma. The chain has TRBV6-1 and TRBJ2-7, with D tentatively TRBD1 (6 bases). CDR3 nucleotide sequence: TGTGCCAGCAGTGAAGGAGGGACAAACTACGAGCAGTACTTC. Its translation is CASSEGGTNYEQYF.